This TCR beta chain is drawn from a study of identical twins. TCRdb analysed the 5' RACE reads with MiXCR anew, one entry per CDR3 protein. This sample has hundreds of thousands of distinct CDR3 sequences, with roughly 6% found just once. Germline-derived CDR1 and CDR2 are SGHAT and FQNNGV. The CDR3 runs 14 residues. With V trimmed by 6 bases and J by 2 bases, 6 bases remained unmatched. The table lists this clonotype with a few counts. The clonotype originates from a man aged 18 to 29 in good health. J is TRBJ2-5 and V is TRBV11-2, with 7 positions matching TRBD2. The sample comprised naive T cells sorted from blood. The CDR3 DNA is TGTGCCAGCAGTTCGGGGGGATGGCAAGAGACCCAGTACTTC. Its translation: CASSSGGWQETQYF.